The rows below give T cell receptor beta chains drawn from one sample of a study of metastatic and nonmetastatic thyroid tumors. TCRdb re-clonotyped the PCR reads through MiXCR. In the table there are several thousand clones, approximately 30% of which are singletons. Source material: adjacent normal tissue. The origin of the receptors is a female donor with papillary thyroid cancer or a benign thyroid nodule (not recorded which). Some clones in this sample may be carry-over from other donors' samples. CDR3s include the opening cysteine and the closing phenylalanine or tryptophan. Each record gives: V gene, J gene, clone size, D gene, CDR3 protein, CDR3 DNA. D genes are given only for firm matches. For some rows the clone size is stated as once, few or many, or as a class when expanded; others skip it.

TRBV6-5	TRBJ2-6	few	.	CASSLSGANVLTF	TGTGCCAGCAGTTTGTCGGGGGCCAACGTCCTGACTTTC
TRBV6-1	TRBJ1-1	.	TRBD1	CASSFWDRGMNTEAFF	TGTGCCAGCAGCTTCTGGGACAGGGGGATGAACACTGAAGCTTTCTTT
TRBV11-2	TRBJ1-4	medium-sized	.	CASGNGGNEKLFF	TGTGCCAGCGGGAACGGGGGGAATGAAAAACTGTTTTTT
TRBV11-1	TRBJ1-4	few	TRBD1	CASSDTGGRSATNEKLFF	TGTGCCAGCAGTGACACAGGGGGCCGGAGTGCTACTAATGAAAAACTGTTTTTT
TRBV5-1	TRBJ1-4	many	.	CASSSTVATNEKLFF	TGCGCCAGCAGCTCAACGGTTGCAACTAATGAAAAACTGTTTTTT
TRBV18	TRBJ2-2	.	.	CASSPVGGKNTGELFF	TGTGCCAGCTCACCGGTTGGCGGGAAGAACACCGGGGAGCTGTTTTTT
TRBV6-4	TRBJ2-1	few	TRBD2	CASSSSGSDNEQFF	TGTGCCAGCAGTTCTAGCGGGAGCGACAATGAGCAGTTCTTC
TRBV12-3/TRBV12-4	TRBJ1-2	medium-sized	TRBD1	CASSPAQGAWVGYTF	TGTGCCAGCAGCCCCGCGCAGGGGGCTTGGGTTGGCTACACCTTC
TRBV5-1	TRBJ1-2	medium-sized	.	CASSLRQGYGYTF	TGCGCCAGCAGCTTAAGGCAGGGCTATGGCTACACCTTC
TRBV11-3	TRBJ2-1	.	.	CASSPRFGSYNEQFF	TGTGCCAGCAGCCCCCGGTTTGGCTCCTACAATGAGCAGTTCTTC
TRBV20-1	TRBJ2-1	.	TRBD2	CSALTGLAGVLSYNEQFF	TGCAGTGCTCTAACGGGACTAGCGGGAGTGCTCTCCTACAATGAGCAGTTCTTC
TRBV6-1	TRBJ2-7	few	.	CASTLGGGVGEQYF	TGTGCCAGCACCCTCGGAGGAGGGGTGGGCGAGCAGTACTTC
TRBV12-3/TRBV12-4	TRBJ1-1	.	TRBD1	CASSPTGGAVGGTEAFF	TGTGCCAGCAGTCCGACAGGGGGCGCGGTCGGTGGGACTGAAGCTTTCTTT
TRBV20-1	TRBJ2-1	.	TRBD2	CSADSTSGSNEQFF	TGCAGTGCTGACTCGACTAGCGGGAGCAATGAGCAGTTCTTC
TRBV6-1	TRBJ1-5	few	.	CASSEKTANQPQHF	TGTGCCAGCAGTGAAAAGACAGCAAATCAGCCCCAGCATTTT
TRBV6-6	TRBJ1-4	few	.	CASSYSPTESVFF	TGTGCCAGCAGTTACTCGCCGACAGAATCGGTGTTTTTT
TRBV28	TRBJ2-2	few	TRBD1	CASFAGGASGELFF	TGTGCCAGCTTCGCAGGGGGCGCCTCCGGGGAGCTGTTTTTT
TRBV7-9	TRBJ2-1	medium-sized	.	CAGGGQLSF	TGTGCAGGGGGGGGTCAGCTGAGCTTC
TRBV5-1	TRBJ1-1	medium-sized	.	CASSWGEQGTEAFF	TGCGCCAGCAGCTGGGGGGAACAGGGAACTGAAGCTTTCTTT
TRBV15	TRBJ2-7	.	.	CATSRDLPYEQYF	TGTGCCACCAGCAGAGATTTACCCTACGAGCAGTACTTC
TRBV11-2	TRBJ1-1	.	.	CASTPMSSRTEAFF	TGTGCCAGCACCCCCATGTCCTCGAGGACTGAAGCTTTCTTT
TRBV19	TRBJ2-7	many	.	CAGGGDRSTYEQYF	TGTGCCGGCGGGGGGGACAGGTCCACCTACGAGCAGTACTTC
TRBV3-1	TRBJ1-2	many	.	CASSQRGAYGYTF	TGTGCCAGCAGCCAACGAGGGGCCTATGGCTACACCTTC
TRBV20-1	TRBJ1-1	.	.	CSARVDTGEAFF	TGCAGTGCTAGAGTCGACACTGGCGAAGCTTTCTTT
TRBV20-1	TRBJ1-2	.	TRBD1	CSARDPTTGWGLGYTF	TGCAGTGCTAGAGATCCCACGACAGGGTGGGGTCTAGGCTACACCTTC
TRBV15	TRBJ2-5	.	.	CATSRDPGRQETQYF	TGTGCCACTAGCAGAGACCCCGGTCGACAAGAGACCCAGTACTTC
TRBV11-3	TRBJ1-2	few	.	CASSLDTGNYGYTF	TGTGCCAGCAGCTTAGATACAGGAAACTATGGCTACACCTTC
TRBV28	TRBJ1-3	medium-sized	.	CASSIGGVSGNTIYF	TGTGCCAGCAGTATCGGAGGGGTCTCTGGAAACACCATATATTTT
TRBV6-6	TRBJ1-2	.	TRBD1	CASSYGTGSGYTF	TGTGCCAGCAGTTATGGGACAGGGAGTGGCTACACCTTC
TRBV27	TRBJ1-1	medium-sized	.	CASKSPGRDTEAFF	TGTGCCAGCAAATCACCAGGGAGGGACACTGAAGCTTTCTTT
TRBV6-1	TRBJ1-1	.	TRBD1	CASSFLQGSTEAFF	TGTGCCAGCAGTTTCTTACAGGGGTCCACTGAAGCTTTCTTT
TRBV6-4	TRBJ2-3	.	.	CASRPGGRARTQYF	TGTGCCAGCCGCCCAGGTGGCAGGGCACGTACGCAGTATTTT